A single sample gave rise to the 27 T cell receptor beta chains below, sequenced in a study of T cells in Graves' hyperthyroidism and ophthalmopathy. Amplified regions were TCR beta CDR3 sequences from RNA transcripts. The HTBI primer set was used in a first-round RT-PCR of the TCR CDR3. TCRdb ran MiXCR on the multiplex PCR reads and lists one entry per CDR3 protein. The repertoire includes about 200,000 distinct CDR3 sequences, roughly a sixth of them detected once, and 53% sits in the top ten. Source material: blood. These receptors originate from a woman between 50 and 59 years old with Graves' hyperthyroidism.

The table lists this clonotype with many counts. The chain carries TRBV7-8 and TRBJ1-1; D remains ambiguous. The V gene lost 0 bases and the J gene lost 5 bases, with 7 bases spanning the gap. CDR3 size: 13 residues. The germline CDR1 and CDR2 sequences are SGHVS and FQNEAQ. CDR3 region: CASSLALETEAFF. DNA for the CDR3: TGTGCCAGCAGCTTAGCGCTGGAGACTGAAGCTTTCTTT.

CDR3 region: CASSDRAGSDNEQFF. In DNA, the CDR3 is TGTGCCAGCAGTGATCGAGCGGGAAGTGACAATGAGCAGTTCTTC. The chain carries TRBV6-1 and TRBJ2-1, with 7 bases that match TRBD2. V shed 3 bases and J 5 bases; nucleotides not matched to a gene: 7. The CDR3 contains 15 residues. Germline V gives CDR1 MNHNS, CDR2 SASEGT.

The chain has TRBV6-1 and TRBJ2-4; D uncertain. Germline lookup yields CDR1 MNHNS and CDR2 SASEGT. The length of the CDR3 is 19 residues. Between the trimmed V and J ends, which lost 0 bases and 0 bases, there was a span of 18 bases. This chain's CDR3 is CASSEASLPARVAKNIQYF. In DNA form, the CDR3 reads TGTGCCAGCAGTGAAGCCTCCCTACCGGCGCGTGTAGCCAAAAACATTCAGTACTTC.

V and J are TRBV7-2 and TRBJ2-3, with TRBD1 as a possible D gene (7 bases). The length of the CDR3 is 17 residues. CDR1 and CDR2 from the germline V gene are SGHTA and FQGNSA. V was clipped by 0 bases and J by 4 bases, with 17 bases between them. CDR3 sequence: CASSLAGLGRGADTQYF. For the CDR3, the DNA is TGTGCCAGCAGCTTAGCGGGGTTGGGCAGGGGGGCAGATACGCAGTATTTT.

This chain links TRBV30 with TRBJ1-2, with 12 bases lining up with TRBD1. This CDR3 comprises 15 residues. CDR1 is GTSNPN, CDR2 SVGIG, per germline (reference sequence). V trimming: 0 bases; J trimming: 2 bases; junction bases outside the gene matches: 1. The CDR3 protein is CAWSVGTGGNYGYTF. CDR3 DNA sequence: TGTGCCTGGAGTGTCGGGACAGGGGGCAACTATGGCTACACCTTC.

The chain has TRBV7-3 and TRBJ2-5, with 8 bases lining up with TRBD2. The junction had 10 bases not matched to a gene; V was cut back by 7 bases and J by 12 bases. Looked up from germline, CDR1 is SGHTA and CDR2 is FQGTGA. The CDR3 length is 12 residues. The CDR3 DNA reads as TGTGCCAGCAACCCTCCCAGCGGGAGAAAGTACTTC. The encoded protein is CASNPPSGRKYF.

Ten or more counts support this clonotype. CDR3 DNA: TGTGCCAGCAGCGTCCCGGGGGCGGACATTCAGTACTTC. Amino acid sequence: CASSVPGADIQYF. The rearrangement uses TRBV7-9 and TRBJ2-4; D possibly matches TRBD1 or TRBD2 (6 bases each). Germline CDR1 and CDR2: SEHNR and FQNEAQ (reference sequence). CDR3 size: 13 residues. Trimming stripped 5 bases from V and 8 bases from J, with 13 bases between.

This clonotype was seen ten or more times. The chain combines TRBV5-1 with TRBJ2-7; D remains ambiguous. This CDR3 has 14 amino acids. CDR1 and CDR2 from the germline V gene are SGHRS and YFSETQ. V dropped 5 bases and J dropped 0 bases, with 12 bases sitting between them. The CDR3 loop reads CASRMVLSSYEQYF. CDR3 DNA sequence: TGCGCCAGCAGAATGGTCCTAAGCTCCTACGAGCAGTACTTC.

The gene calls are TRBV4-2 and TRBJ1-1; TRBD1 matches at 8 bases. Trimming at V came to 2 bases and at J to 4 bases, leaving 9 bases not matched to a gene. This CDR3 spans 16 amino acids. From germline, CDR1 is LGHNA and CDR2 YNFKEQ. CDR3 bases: TGTGCCAGCAGCCAAAGATTACAGGGGGGGGGCACTGAAGCTTTCTTT. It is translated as CASSQRLQGGGTEAFF.

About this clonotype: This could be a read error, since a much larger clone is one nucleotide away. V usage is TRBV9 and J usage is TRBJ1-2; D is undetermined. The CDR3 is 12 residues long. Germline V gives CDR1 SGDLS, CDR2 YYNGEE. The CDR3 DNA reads TGTGCCAGCAGCGTAGATAGCTATGGCTGCACCTTC. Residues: CASSVDSYGCTF.

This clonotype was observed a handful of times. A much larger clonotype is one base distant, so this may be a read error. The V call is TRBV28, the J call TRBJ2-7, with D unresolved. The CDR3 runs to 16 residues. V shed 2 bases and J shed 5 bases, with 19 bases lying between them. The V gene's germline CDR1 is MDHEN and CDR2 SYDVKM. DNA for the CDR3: TGTGCCAGCAGTTTACCCGTGGTGGGAAAGAAGCACGAGCAGTACTTC. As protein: CASSLPVVGKKHEQYF.

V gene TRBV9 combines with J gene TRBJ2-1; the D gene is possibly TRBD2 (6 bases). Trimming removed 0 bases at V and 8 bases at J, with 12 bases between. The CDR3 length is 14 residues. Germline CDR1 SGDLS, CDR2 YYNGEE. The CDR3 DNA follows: TGTGCCAGCAGCGTAGTCGGGAGTAGAGATGAGCAGTTCTTC. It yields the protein CASSVVGSRDEQFF.

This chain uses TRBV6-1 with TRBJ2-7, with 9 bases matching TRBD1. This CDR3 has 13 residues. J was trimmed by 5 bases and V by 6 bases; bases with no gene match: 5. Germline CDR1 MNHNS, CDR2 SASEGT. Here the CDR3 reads CASRRDRAHEQYF. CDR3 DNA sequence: TGTGCCAGCAGACGGGACAGGGCCCACGAGCAGTACTTC.

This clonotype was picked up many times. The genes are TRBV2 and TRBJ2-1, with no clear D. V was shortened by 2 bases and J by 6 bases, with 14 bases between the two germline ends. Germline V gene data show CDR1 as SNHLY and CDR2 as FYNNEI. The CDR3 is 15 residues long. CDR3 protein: CASSESVGSSNEQFF. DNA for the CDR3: TGTGCCAGCAGTGAATCTGTGGGGTCTAGCAATGAGCAGTTCTTC.

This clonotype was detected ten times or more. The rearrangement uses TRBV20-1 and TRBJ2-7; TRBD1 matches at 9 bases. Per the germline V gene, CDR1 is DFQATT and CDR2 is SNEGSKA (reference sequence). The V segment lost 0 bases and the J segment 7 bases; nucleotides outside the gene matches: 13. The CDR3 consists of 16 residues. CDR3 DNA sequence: TGCAGTGCTAGAGACCCTCGACAGGGGGTTTCCTGGGAGCAGTACTTC. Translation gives CSARDPRQGVSWEQYF.

This chain's CDR3 is CASSATGTSGVSGELFF. CDR3 sequence (DNA): TGTGCCAGCAGCGCAACCGGGACTAGCGGGGTCTCCGGGGAGCTGTTTTTT. V gene TRBV9 combines with J gene TRBJ2-2, with TRBD2 matching 13 bases. Germline CDR1 SGDLS, CDR2 YYNGEE. The CDR3 spans 17 residues. V trimming: 3 bases; J trimming: 6 bases; junction bases outside the gene matches: 8.

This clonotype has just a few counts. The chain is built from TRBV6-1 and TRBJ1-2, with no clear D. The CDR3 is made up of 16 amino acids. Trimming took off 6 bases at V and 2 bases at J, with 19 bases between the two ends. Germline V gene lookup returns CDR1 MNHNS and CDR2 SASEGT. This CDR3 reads CASSYERFGPNYGYTF. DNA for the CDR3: TGTGCCAGCAGCTACGAACGTTTTGGCCCCAACTATGGCTACACCTTC.

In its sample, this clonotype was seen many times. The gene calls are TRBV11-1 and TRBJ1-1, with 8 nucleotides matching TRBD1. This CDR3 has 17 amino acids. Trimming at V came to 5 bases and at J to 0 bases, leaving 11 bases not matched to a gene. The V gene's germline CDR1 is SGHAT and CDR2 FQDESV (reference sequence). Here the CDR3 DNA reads TGTGCCAGCAGCCCAATACGAACAGGGGGTCTGAACACTGAAGCTTTCTTT. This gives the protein CASSPIRTGGLNTEAFF.

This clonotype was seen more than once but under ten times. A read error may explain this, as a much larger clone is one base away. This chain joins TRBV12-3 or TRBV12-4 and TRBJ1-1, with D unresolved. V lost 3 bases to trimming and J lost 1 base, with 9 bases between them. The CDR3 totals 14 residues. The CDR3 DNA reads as TGTGCCAGCAGTTTCAGATTGAAGAACACTGAAGCTTTCTTT. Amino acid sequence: CASSFRLKNTEAFF.

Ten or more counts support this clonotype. The CDR3 DNA reads as TGTGCCAGCATCCAAGTCGGGGCCCACAATGAGCAGTTCTTC. It codes for CASIQVGAHNEQFF. The rearrangement uses TRBV7-9 and TRBJ2-1; either TRBD1 or TRBD2 may fit D (5 bases each). Trimming removed 7 bases at V and 5 bases at J, with 15 bases between. From germline, CDR1 is SEHNR and CDR2 FQNEAQ (reference sequence). The CDR3 consists of 14 residues.

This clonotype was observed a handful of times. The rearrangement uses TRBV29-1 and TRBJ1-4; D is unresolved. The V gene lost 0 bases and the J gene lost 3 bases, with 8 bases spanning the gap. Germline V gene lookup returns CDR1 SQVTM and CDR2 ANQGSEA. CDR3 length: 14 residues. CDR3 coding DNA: TGCAGCGTTGAAGACGCCGGACCTAATGAAAAACTGTTTTTT. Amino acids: CSVEDAGPNEKLFF.

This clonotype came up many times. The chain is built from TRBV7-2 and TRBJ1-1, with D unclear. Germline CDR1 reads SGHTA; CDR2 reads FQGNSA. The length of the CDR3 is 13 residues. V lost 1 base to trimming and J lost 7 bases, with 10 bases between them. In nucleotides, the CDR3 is TGTGCCAGCAGCTTAGTGAGCGCTGGTGAAGCTTTCTTT. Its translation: CASSLVSAGEAFF.

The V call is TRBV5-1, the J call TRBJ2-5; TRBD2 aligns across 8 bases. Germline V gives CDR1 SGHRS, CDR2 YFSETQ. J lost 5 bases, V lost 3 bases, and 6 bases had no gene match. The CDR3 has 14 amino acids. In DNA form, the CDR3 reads TGCGCCAGCAGCTCTTCGGGGGGGTTGGAGACCCAGTACTTC. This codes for CASSSSGGLETQYF.

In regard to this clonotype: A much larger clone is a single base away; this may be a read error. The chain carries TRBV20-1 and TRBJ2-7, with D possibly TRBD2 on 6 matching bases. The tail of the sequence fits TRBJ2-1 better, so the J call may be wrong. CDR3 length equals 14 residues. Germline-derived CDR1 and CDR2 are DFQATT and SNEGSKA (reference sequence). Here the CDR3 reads CSAATGVGTYEQFF. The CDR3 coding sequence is TGCAGTGCCGCCACGGGAGTCGGAACCTACGAGCAGTTCTTC.

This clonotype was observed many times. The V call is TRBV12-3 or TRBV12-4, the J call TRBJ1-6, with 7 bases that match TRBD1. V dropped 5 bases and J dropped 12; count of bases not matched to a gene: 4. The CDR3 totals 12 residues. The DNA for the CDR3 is TGTGCCAGCAGTACAGGGGTTGGACCCCTCCACTTT. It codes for CASSTGVGPLHF.

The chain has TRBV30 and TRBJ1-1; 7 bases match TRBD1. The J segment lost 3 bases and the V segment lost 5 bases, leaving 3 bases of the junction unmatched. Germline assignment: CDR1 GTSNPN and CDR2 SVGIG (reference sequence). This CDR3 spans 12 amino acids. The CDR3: CAWDRADTEAFF. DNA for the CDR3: TGTGCCTGGGACAGGGCGGACACTGAAGCTTTCTTT.

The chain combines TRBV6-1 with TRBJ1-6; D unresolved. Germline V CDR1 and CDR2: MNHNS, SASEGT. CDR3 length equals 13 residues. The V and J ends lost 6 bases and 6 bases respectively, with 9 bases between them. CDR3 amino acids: CASRGSSNSPLHF. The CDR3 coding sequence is TGTGCCAGCAGGGGGAGTTCTAATTCACCCCTCCACTTT.